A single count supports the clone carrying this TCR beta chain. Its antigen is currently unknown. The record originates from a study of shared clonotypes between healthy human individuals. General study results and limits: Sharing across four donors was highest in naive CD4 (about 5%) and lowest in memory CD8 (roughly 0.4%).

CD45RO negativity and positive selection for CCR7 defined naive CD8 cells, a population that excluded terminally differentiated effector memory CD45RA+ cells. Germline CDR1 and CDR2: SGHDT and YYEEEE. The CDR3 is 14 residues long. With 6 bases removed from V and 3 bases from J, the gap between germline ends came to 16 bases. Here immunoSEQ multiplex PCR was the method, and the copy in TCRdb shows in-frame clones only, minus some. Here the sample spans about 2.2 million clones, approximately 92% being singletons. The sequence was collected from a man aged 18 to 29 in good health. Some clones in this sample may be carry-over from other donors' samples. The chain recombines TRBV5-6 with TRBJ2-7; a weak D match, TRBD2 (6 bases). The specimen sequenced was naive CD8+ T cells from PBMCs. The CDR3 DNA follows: TGTGCCAGCAAACAGTGGGACTCTTACTACGAGCAGTACTTC. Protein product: CASKQWDSYYEQYF.